Listed below are T cell receptor beta chains from one sample, sequenced in a study of blood T cell repertoires in COVID-19. Data came from immunoSEQ multiplex PCR; TCRdb stores just in-frame clones and leaves some out. The profile shows over 100,000 clones, 84% of them singletons. Sequenced: peripheral blood. The source is a woman of 80 years or more with active or convalescent COVID-19. The CDR3 runs from the conserved cysteine through the conserved F or W. A D gene is named only where the DNA matches it firmly. The size entry is marked missing in some rows and otherwise reads once, few, many or a size class.

j_gene | abundance | d_gene | v_gene | CDR3aa
TRBJ1-1 | NA | NA | TRBV5-1 | CASSPNRDTEAFF
TRBJ2-7 | NA | TRBD2 | TRBV7-9 | CASSSVIGGEGTYEQYF
TRBJ1-1 | once | NA | TRBV27 | CASSLSPVRGGTEAFF
TRBJ2-1 | NA | NA | TRBV11-2 | CASSSVSGDYYNEQFF
TRBJ1-2 | NA | TRBD1 | TRBV7-9 | CASSARDSYGYTF
TRBJ1-2 | NA | NA | TRBV6-6 | CASNIMAGVGDGYTF
TRBJ2-3 | NA | TRBD2 | TRBV5-1 | CASSLEREGTDTQYF
TRBJ1-2 | NA | TRBD1 | TRBV19 | CASSIDLYPGGYGYTF
TRBJ2-1 | NA | NA | TRBV5-4 | CASSLGLGLYNEQFF
TRBJ2-2 | NA | NA | TRBV3-1/TRBV3-2 | CASSQGPTGELFF
TRBJ1-5 | NA | TRBD1 | TRBV18 | CASSRTWTGDNQPQHF
TRBJ2-1 | NA | TRBD2 | TRBV7-3 | CASRPQPGGEQFF
TRBJ1-2 | NA | TRBD1 | TRBV19 | CASSIDHPGGYGYTF
TRBJ2-1 | NA | NA | TRBV7-9 | CASSFRGYGEQFF
TRBJ2-1 | NA | TRBD2 | TRBV27 | CATARTRLYEQFF
TRBJ2-1 | NA | TRBD2 | TRBV2 | CASRGLAYNEQFF
TRBJ2-7 | NA | NA | TRBV7-9 | CASSSQNSYEQYF
TRBJ2-1 | few | NA | TRBV25-1 | CASSEWASGTRPFF
TRBJ2-1 | NA | TRBD1 | TRBV19 | CASSMTGPYNEQFF
TRBJ2-1 | few | NA | TRBV4-1 | CASSHPAGTHNEQFF
TRBJ2-3 | NA | TRBD2 | TRBV27 | CASSLGRGLADITSTDTQYF
TRBJ2-7 | NA | NA | TRBV5-4 | CASSLKGGTYEQYF
TRBJ1-1 | NA | NA | TRBV7-9 | CASSPRGGVNTEAFF
TRBJ1-5 | NA | NA | TRBV12-3/TRBV12-4 | CASSLGPPAAQHF
TRBJ1-1 | NA | NA | TRBV5-1 | CASTGTLNTEAFF
TRBJ1-1 | NA | NA | TRBV9 | CASSTRGGFTEAFF
TRBJ2-5 | NA | NA | TRBV2 | CASSGISKETQYF
TRBJ2-3 | NA | NA | TRBV7-3 | CASSLSARGLSTDTQYF
TRBJ2-1 | NA | NA | TRBV18 | CASSPPTGNEQFF